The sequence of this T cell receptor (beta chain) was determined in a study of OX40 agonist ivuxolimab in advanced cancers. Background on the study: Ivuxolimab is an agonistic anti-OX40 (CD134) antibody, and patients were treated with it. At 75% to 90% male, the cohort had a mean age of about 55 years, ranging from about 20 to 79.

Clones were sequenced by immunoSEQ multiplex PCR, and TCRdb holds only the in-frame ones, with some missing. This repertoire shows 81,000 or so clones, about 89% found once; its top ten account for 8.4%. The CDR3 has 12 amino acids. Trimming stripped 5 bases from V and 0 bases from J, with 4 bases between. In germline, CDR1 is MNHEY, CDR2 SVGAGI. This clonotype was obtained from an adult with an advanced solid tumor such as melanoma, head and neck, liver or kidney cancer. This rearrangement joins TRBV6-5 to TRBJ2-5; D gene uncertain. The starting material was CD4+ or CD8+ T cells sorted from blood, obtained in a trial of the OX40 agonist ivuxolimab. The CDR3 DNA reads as TGTGCCAGCAGTAACAACCAAGAGACCCAGTACTTC. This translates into CASSNNQETQYF.